Here is one T cell receptor (beta chain) with its context. Antigen specificity is unknown. Primers included in the PCR were 60 Vbeta and 13 Jbeta primers. In the authors' methods: Roughly 12 million of 80 million or so unique TCR beta chains were shared, per a later count. The protocol was immunoSEQ multiplex PCR, while the TCRdb copy is restricted to in-frame clones and leaves out a portion. The V and J calls and clone size come from that table; D and trimming were worked out from the DNA. In the table there are more than 130,000 clones, roughly 75% of which are singletons. The sample belongs to a study of cytomegalovirus exposure and HLA in healthy donors. Study-wide background: Early released data had tens of millions of unique TCRs, all coming from HLA-typed donors.

Trimming took off 1 base at V and 3 bases at J, with 8 bases between the two ends. CDR3 size: 13 residues. In germline, CDR1 is SGHRS, CDR2 YFSETQ. Study results and caveats: A later analysis linked a missense DCLRE1C variant to TCR beta V- and J-gene trimming.

The receptor was isolated from a man younger than 40 in good health and CMV-seronegative. This chain links TRBV5-1 with TRBJ2-7, with TRBD1 as a possible D gene (5 bases). Sample: PBMCs. CDR3 coding DNA: TGCGCCAGCAGCTTGCTAGGGGACTACGAGCAGTACTTC. Protein product: CASSLLGDYEQYF.